This is a list of T cell receptor beta chains from one sample in a study of blood T cell repertoires in COVID-19. The table came from immunoSEQ multiplex PCR; TCRdb's copy has only in-frame clones and leaves some out. Of around 700,000 clones listed, approximately 90% are singletons. Sample: peripheral blood. The receptor set was obtained from a woman between 18 and 29 years old with acute or convalescent COVID-19. The CDR3 runs from the conserved cysteine through the conserved F or W. Fields, in order: V gene, J gene, CDR3 protein.

>TRBV18|TRBJ1-2
CASSPLLTGDYTF
>TRBV6-5|TRBJ1-4
CASRDQGRTNEKLFF
>TRBV4-1|TRBJ1-5
CASSQHAGVGNQPQHF
>TRBV7-9|TRBJ2-1
CASSIDRGWDEQFF
>TRBV14|TRBJ1-3
CASSHGASGNTIYF
>TRBV9|TRBJ2-2
CASTARAGGEGGELFF
>TRBV9|TRBJ1-6
CASSVRPTGGDSPLHF
>TRBV9|TRBJ1-2
CASSGRTVNYGYTF
>TRBV4-1|TRBJ2-2
CASSHGTSGGAGAGELFF
>TRBV13|TRBJ2-7
CASSSRQGGYEQYF
>TRBV7-2|TRBJ2-3
CASSSLRGRGDTQYF
>TRBV21-1|TRBJ2-6
CASSTGQGALAGANVLTF
>TRBV29-1|TRBJ1-2
CSASEVGYGYTF
>TRBV28|TRBJ1-1
CASRLLETEAFF
>TRBV7-3|TRBJ2-1
CASSLAGGPYNEQFF
>TRBV11-2|TRBJ1-1
CATTPWGGTEAFF
>TRBV6-4|TRBJ1-2
CASSDSSRGNGYTF
>TRBV9|TRBJ1-1
CASSVTPSGRAQGITEAFF
>TRBV27|TRBJ1-1
CASSPRTGTEAFF
>TRBV7-4|TRBJ1-5
CASSLGAGPLINQPQHF
>TRBV29-1|TRBJ1-4
CSVDLGANEKLFF
>TRBV4-1|TRBJ1-6
CASSQGGGVGPPLHF
>TRBV6-1|TRBJ2-1
CASSEGANANEQFF
>TRBV6-5|TRBJ2-3
CASSYSTDGTDTQYF
>TRBV4-3|TRBJ2-3
CASSQGGSADTQYF
>TRBV11-2|TRBJ1-3
CASSLDSSGNTIYF
>TRBV5-8|TRBJ1-1
CASSFWGVLTLMNTEAFF
>TRBV6-5|TRBJ2-1
CAVRGLPNEQFF
>TRBV5-1|TRBJ2-7
CASSLDVAGPRGYEQYF
>TRBV7-2|TRBJ2-5
CASSRWAGETQYF
>TRBV19|TRBJ1-5
CASTIGLGIKAQHF
>TRBV29-1|TRBJ1-2
CSVFPYTF
>TRBV3-1/TRBV3-2|TRBJ2-7
CASSHSGGSYEQYF
>TRBV19|TRBJ1-1
CASIPRGHSEAFF
>TRBV12-5|TRBJ1-1
CASGLVTRGVAPLNTEAFF
>TRBV7-9|TRBJ1-1
CASSIRVEAFF
>TRBV30|TRBJ1-5
CAWSVRGFNQPQHF
>TRBV3-1/TRBV3-2|TRBJ2-7
CASSQLTGTGVYEQYF
>TRBV7-7|TRBJ2-1
CASSLGAGGYNEQFF
>TRBV4-3|TRBJ1-2
CASSQASLGGAGGYTF
>TRBV12-5|TRBJ2-3
CASGLGAPRDTQYF
>TRBV5-4|TRBJ1-2
CASRLQGTYGYTF
>TRBV11-1|TRBJ1-2
CASSLVRNYGYTF
>TRBV6-5|TRBJ1-1
CASTRGLQGNTEAFF
>TRBV6-4|TRBJ2-2
CASTPDSNTGELFF
>TRBV7-2|TRBJ2-7
CASSAGTESYEQYF
>TRBV30|TRBJ2-3
CAWSEGTGKTDTQYF
>TRBV6-4|TRBJ2-7
CASSDSSSSEQYF
>TRBV5-1|TRBJ2-2
CASTGGTGKNTGELFF
>TRBV1|TRBJ2-7
CTSSPRTSGGVIYEQYF
>TRBV7-2|TRBJ2-7
CASSLGPGSSYEQYF
>TRBV2|TRBJ2-5
CASIRRGKETQYF
>TRBV20-1|TRBJ2-1
CSASHGGDLNEQFF
>TRBV4-3|TRBJ2-4
CASSPSGGADIQYF
>TRBV7-8|TRBJ1-5
CASSPWEGGGNQPQHF
>TRBV5-4|TRBJ2-1
CASSRAGSNNEQFF
>TRBV4-1|TRBJ2-5
CASSPGTGVLETQYF